Below, 25 T cell receptor beta chains from the same sample are listed, as sequenced in a study of T-cell reconstitution after alpha-beta-depleted transplantation in children. Unique molecular identifiers featured in how the TCRbeta library was prepared. TCRdb reprocessed the PCR reads with MiXCR, giving one entry per CDR3 protein. The sample holds about 260,000 distinct CDR3 sequences; less than 9% are singletons and the top ten take 6.3%. The source was PBMCs, mostly from graft donor cells, collected 180 days after TCRalphabeta/CD19-depleted stem cell transplant. These receptors were obtained from a male patient under 18 who had a stem cell transplant for acute lymphoblastic leukemia, so the T cells may come from the graft donor.

To note about this clonotype: The germline gene is not matched at one end of the junction; a read error may be the cause. The chain uses TRBV10-3 and TRBJ2-2; the D gene is possibly TRBD2 (6 bases). This CDR3 has 15 residues. Germline assignment: CDR1 ENHRY and CDR2 SYGVKD. CDR3 loop: CAISESRGGTGGLFF. In DNA form, the CDR3 reads TGTGCCATCAGTGAGTCGAGGGGCGGGACCGGGGGGCTGTTTTTT.

This clonotype was counted ten times or more. The J gene is TRBJ2-7, the V gene TRBV25-1; D is possibly TRBD1 (6 bases). V lost 0 bases, J lost 4 bases, and 13 bases lay in between. Looked up from germline, CDR1 is MGHDK and CDR2 is SYGVNS. This CDR3 is 15 amino acids long. The CDR3 DNA sequence: TGTGCCAGCAGTGAATACGGCAGGGGCGGGTACGAGCAGTACTTC. Translation: CASSEYGRGGYEQYF.

This clonotype was seen a handful of times. V is TRBV20-1 and J is TRBJ2-1; 11 positions match TRBD2. The CDR3 is 15 residues long. Trimming took 3 bases from V and 2 from J; bases not matched to a gene: 3. CDR1 is DFQATT, CDR2 SNEGSKA, per germline (reference sequence). Here the CDR3 reads CSARRLAGTYNEQFF. Written as DNA, the CDR3 is TGCAGTGCTAGGCGACTAGCGGGGACCTACAATGAGCAGTTCTTC.

The table lists this clonotype with many counts. The rearrangement joins TRBV6-2 or TRBV6-3 to TRBJ1-1; no definite D call. Trimming shortened V by 7 bases and J by 1 base, and 22 bases separated the two germline ends. Per the germline V gene, CDR1 is MNHEY and CDR2 is SVGEGT. The CDR3 extends over 17 amino acids. In DNA form, the CDR3 reads TGTGCCAGCACTCCCGGTGGGTATGGGTCCGGGAACACTGAAGCTTTCTTT. This sequence encodes CASTPGGYGSGNTEAFF.

This clonotype was detected many times. The chain couples TRBV5-6 to TRBJ1-6; TRBD1 agrees at 8 bases. Per the germline V gene, CDR1 is SGHDT and CDR2 is YYEEEE. V trimming: 2 bases; J trimming: 5 bases; junction bases outside the gene matches: 6. The CDR3 loop spans 16 amino acids. CDR3 in amino acids: CASSFLDRENNSPLHF. CDR3 coding DNA: TGTGCCAGCAGCTTTCTGGACAGGGAGAATAATTCACCCCTCCACTTT.

In its sample, this clonotype was seen many times. The chain uses TRBV15 and TRBJ2-4; no reliable D call. Germline V gene data show CDR1 as LNHNV and CDR2 as YYDKDF (reference sequence). The CDR3 is 14 residues long. Trimming left V 8 bases short and J 1 base short, with 12 bases between. In DNA form, the CDR3 reads TGTGCCACCGGGCGCGGTCTCGCCAAAAACATTCAGTACTTC. It encodes CATGRGLAKNIQYF.

The chain combines TRBV18 with TRBJ1-2, with 10 bases lining up with TRBD1. With 3 bases clipped from V and 2 bases from J, the junction kept 6 bases outside the gene matches. The germline gives CDR1 KGHSH, CDR2 LQKENI. The CDR3 spans 16 residues. The CDR3, as DNA: TGTGCCAGCTCACCGGGACAGGGGCCCGCAAACTATGGCTACACCTTC. Encoded protein: CASSPGQGPANYGYTF.

At least ten counts were recorded for this clonotype. The chain recombines TRBV29-1 with TRBJ2-7; possibly TRBD1 for D (5 bases). V was clipped by 5 bases and J by 0 bases, with 11 bases between them. There are 13 residues in the CDR3. The germline gives CDR1 SQVTM, CDR2 ANQGSEA. CDR3 sequence: CSVFTGRSYEQYF. In DNA, the CDR3 is TGCAGCGTTTTTACAGGCCGCTCCTACGAGCAGTACTTC.

This clonotype was observed many times. The chain recombines TRBV2 with TRBJ2-5, with D unclear. The CDR3 covers 11 residues. The V gene lost 7 bases and the J gene lost 5 bases, with 8 bases spanning the gap. CDR1 and CDR2 from the germline V gene are SNHLY and FYNNEI. The CDR3 region has the DNA TGTGCCAGCACCCGTGGGGAGACCCAGTACTTC. It encodes CASTRGETQYF.

This clonotype was picked up many times. The chain has TRBV7-3 and TRBJ2-2; D could derive from TRBD1 or TRBD2 (5 bases each). The CDR3 spans 13 residues. Germline CDR1 and CDR2: SGHTA and FQGTGA. Trimming cost V 5 bases and J 6 bases, with 10 bases left between them. The CDR3 sequence: CASSPRGAGELFF. CDR3 sequence (DNA): TGTGCCAGCAGCCCTCGGGGCGCCGGGGAGCTGTTTTTT.

The chain couples TRBV2 to TRBJ2-1; either TRBD1 or TRBD2 may fit D (6 bases each). V was clipped by 0 bases and J by 6 bases, with 15 bases between them. The germline CDR1 and CDR2 sequences are SNHLY and FYNNEI. This CDR3 comprises 16 residues. The CDR3 region is CASSEAPRGACNEQFF. Written as DNA, the CDR3 is TGTGCCAGCAGTGAAGCGCCGAGGGGGGCCTGCAATGAGCAGTTCTTC.

This clonotype has ten or more counts. Here the CDR3 DNA reads TGTGCCAGCAGCGGACAGTCAGAGACCCAGTACTTC. Its protein product is CASSGQSETQYF. The rearrangement links TRBV5-5 to TRBJ2-5; possible D gene TRBD1, 6 bases. V dropped 4 bases and J dropped 4 bases, with 8 bases sitting between them. The CDR3 loop spans 12 amino acids. CDR1 SGHKS and CDR2 YYEKEE come from the germline V gene (reference sequence).

This clonotype was picked up many times. This chain links TRBV6-5 with TRBJ1-2; D uncertain. V gave up 0 bases and J gave up 4 bases, with 9 bases separating them. This CDR3 has 14 amino acids. The germline gives CDR1 MNHEY, CDR2 SVGAGI. DNA of the CDR3: TGTGCCAGCAGTTACTCGGCCAGCTTCTATGGCTACACCTTC. It encodes CASSYSASFYGYTF.

In this sample, this clonotype turned up many times. V gene TRBV29-1 combines with J gene TRBJ2-3; no firm D call. This CDR3 region has 14 residues. In germline, CDR1 is SQVTM, CDR2 ANQGSEA. The V end lost 4 bases, the J end lost 2 bases, and 13 bases lay between the germline ends. The CDR3 DNA sequence: TGCAGCGTTGGAGCCAAAACCCACACAGATACGCAGTATTTT. Its protein product is CSVGAKTHTDTQYF.

This clonotype came up many times. Because the CDR3 is missing its conserved closing phenylalanine or tryptophan, this is likely a read error. This chain connects TRBV12-3 or TRBV12-4 to TRBJ1-1, with 8 bases matching TRBD1. The CDR3 has 11 residues. J lost 10 bases, V lost 7 bases, and 5 bases had no gene match. The CDR3 DNA is TGTGCCAGCATCTTAGGACAGGGAGCTTTCCTT. Translated: CASILGQGAFL.

This clonotype appeared many times. CDR3 bases: TGTGCCACGGGACGCTCTGGAAACACCATATATTTT. Residues: CATGRSGNTIYF. This chain joins TRBV6-5 and TRBJ1-3; TRBD1 might be the D (5 bases). V dropped 10 bases and J dropped 0 bases, with 7 bases sitting between them. The CDR3 is made up of 12 amino acids. Germline loops: CDR1 MNHEY, CDR2 SVGAGI.

This clonotype has a count of ten or more. The chain employs TRBV12-3 or TRBV12-4 and TRBJ2-3, with D tentatively TRBD2 (5 bases). The CDR3 loop spans 15 amino acids. The V gene lost 6 bases and the J gene lost 4 bases, with 17 bases spanning the gap. The CDR3 sequence: CASRFRTRGADTQYF. The DNA for the CDR3 is TGTGCCAGCAGGTTCAGGACCCGGGGTGCAGATACGCAGTATTTT.

With regard to this clonotype: With a much larger clone just one base away, this may be a read error. The chain joins TRBV12-3 or TRBV12-4 to TRBJ2-7; 8 bases agree with TRBD1. The CDR3 consists of 12 residues. CDR3 sequence: CTSSQGAHEQYF. The CDR3 DNA follows: TGTACCAGCAGTCAGGGGGCCCACGAGCAGTACTTC.

This clonotype was counted many times. The V call is TRBV27, the J call TRBJ1-4; D is unresolved. Trimming stripped 2 bases from V and 2 bases from J, with 15 bases between. The length of the CDR3 is 17 residues. Germline lookup yields CDR1 MNHEY and CDR2 SMNVEV (reference sequence). The CDR3 protein is CASSLEGLGPTNEKLFF. In DNA, the CDR3 is TGTGCCAGCAGTTTAGAAGGCCTTGGTCCGACTAATGAAAAACTGTTTTTT. Combining the CDR3 with reference TRBV27 and TRBJ1-4 gives the whole variable domain EAQVTQNPRYLITVTGKKLTVTCSQNMNHEYMSWYRQDPGLGLRQIYYSMNVEVTDKGDVPEGYKVSRKEKRNFPLILESPSPNQTSLYFCASSLEGLGPTNEKLFFGSGTQLSVL.

The CDR3 DNA reads TGTGCCAGCAGTTTAGGTCGGATCCGTGAAGCTTTCTTT. Encoded protein: CASSLGRIREAFF. The chain couples TRBV12-3 or TRBV12-4 to TRBJ1-1, with D unclear. Deletions cut 1 base from V and 7 bases from J, with 10 bases between. This CDR3 contains 13 residues.

This clonotype came up many times. The chain combines TRBV27 with TRBJ2-7; 10 bases agree with TRBD1. The CDR3 is 15 amino acids. The V segment lost 5 bases and the J segment 3 bases; nucleotides outside the gene matches: 7. CDR1 and CDR2 (germline): MNHEY, SMNVEV (reference sequence). CDR3 sequence: CASSGRQGASYEQYF. The CDR3 DNA reads as TGTGCCAGCAGTGGAAGACAGGGGGCGAGCTACGAGCAGTACTTC.

Ten or more counts support this clonotype. J is TRBJ1-2 and V is TRBV6-6; D not resolved. This CDR3 contains 13 residues. Per the germline V gene, CDR1 is MNHNY and CDR2 is SVGAGI (reference sequence). Trimming shortened V by 2 bases and J by 7 bases, and 11 bases separated the two germline ends. The CDR3 sequence: CASSYAGLGGYTF. The CDR3 DNA reads TGTGCCAGCAGTTACGCGGGTTTAGGTGGCTACACCTTC.

V and J are TRBV5-6 and TRBJ1-3, with 7 bases fitting TRBD1. Trimming took 0 bases from V and 9 from J; bases not matched to a gene: 6. Germline V CDR1 and CDR2: SGHDT, YYEEEE. This CDR3 contains 14 residues. CDR3 amino acids: CASSLGTTGLTIYF. DNA of the CDR3: TGTGCCAGCAGCTTGGGGACGACAGGGCTCACCATATATTTT.

This clonotype has a handful of counts. The V gene is TRBV11-2, the J gene TRBJ1-6, with a possible D match to TRBD1 (5 bases). The CDR3 covers 15 residues. Germline assignment: CDR1 SGHAT and CDR2 FQNNGV. The ends were cut back, 5 bases at V and 8 bases at J, with 16 bases in the middle. Here the CDR3 reads CASSQPDRKHSPLHF. For the CDR3, the DNA is TGTGCCAGCAGCCAGCCCGACAGAAAGCATTCACCCCTCCACTTT. The complete variable domain, with remaining parts taken from reference TRBV11-2 and TRBJ1-6, reads EAGVAQSPRYKIIEKRQSVAFWCNPISGHATLYWYQQILGQGPKLLIQFQNNGVVDDSQLPKDRFSAERLKGVDSTLKIQPAKLEDSAVYLCASSQPDRKHSPLHFGNGTRLTVT.

This clonotype was seen repeatedly, ten times or more. The chain recombines TRBV10-2 with TRBJ2-1, with 13 bases aligning to TRBD2. The CDR3 consists of 15 residues. Germline V gene sequence: CDR1 WSHSY, CDR2 SAAADI. The junction had 10 bases not matched to a gene; V was cut back by 10 bases and J by 7 bases. The CDR3 is CAIRKLAGGPNEQFF. Written as DNA, the CDR3 is TGCGCCATCCGGAAACTAGCGGGAGGGCCGAATGAGCAGTTCTTC.